One and the same sample provided the 3 T cell receptor beta chains below, sequenced in a study of cytomegalovirus exposure and HLA in healthy donors. The protocol was immunoSEQ multiplex PCR, while the TCRdb copy is restricted to in-frame clones and leaves out a portion. The data show 100,000 to 120,000 clones, around 95% seen once. Source material: PBMCs. The receptors stem from a woman aged 18-29 years in good health and CMV-seronegative.

The chain recombines TRBV5-1 with TRBJ2-3; D perhaps matches TRBD1 (6 bases). With 3 bases removed from V and 1 base from J, the gap between germline ends came to 12 bases. Germline V gene data show CDR1 as SGHRS and CDR2 as YFSETQ. This CDR3 has 15 residues. Written as DNA, the CDR3 is TGCGCCAGCAGCTCGAGCAGGGGAGGCACAGATACGCAGTATTTT. Its translation is CASSSSRGGTDTQYF. The whole variable domain, filled in from reference TRBV5-1 and TRBJ2-3, reads KAGVTQTPRYLIKTRGQQVTLSCSPISGHRSVSWYQQTPGQGLQFLFEYFSETQRNKGNFPGRFSGRQFSNSRSEMNVSTLELGDSALYLCASSSSRGGTDTQYFGPGTRLTVL.

The J gene is TRBJ1-6, the V gene TRBV5-4; D remains unclear. Trimming took 1 base from V and 7 from J, leaving 18 bases between them. This CDR3 comprises 17 residues. Germline V gene sequence: CDR1 SGHNT, CDR2 YYREEE (reference sequence). The CDR3, as DNA: TGTGCCAGCAGCTTGCGAGTCGTCGGTACGGGGAATTCACCCCTCCACTTT. Translated: CASSLRVVGTGNSPLHF.

The V and J genes are TRBV29-1 and TRBJ1-5; TRBD1 might be the D (5 bases). The CDR3 sequence is 20 residues long. Trimming pared 2 bases from V and 6 bases from J, leaving 32 bases between. Looked up from germline, CDR1 is SQVTM and CDR2 is ANQGSEA. DNA for the CDR3: TGCAGCGTTGAAAGGGGCCTAAGGCACGGCGTGGGGCAAGGGGTTCAGCCCCAGCATTTT. As protein: CSVERGLRHGVGQGVQPQHF.